The 12 T cell receptor beta chains reported below all come from one sample, sequenced in a study of T cell clonality in common variable immunodeficiency. The data were produced by immunoSEQ multiplex PCR, yet TCRdb's version contains in-frame clones alone and is incomplete. Reported are about 64,000 clones, none seen only once; the ten largest carry 1.5% to 2%. Sequencing used peripheral blood mononuclear cells. These receptors originate from a person aged 18 to 69 in good health.

This clone was picked up many times. Read sequence stops 3 residues before the CDR3 end, and the germline J gene provides the missing end. V usage is TRBV7-9 and J usage is TRBJ1-4, with D possibly matching TRBD1 (6 bases). The CDR3 extends over 13 amino acids. Trimming left V 8 bases short and J 5 bases short, with 12 bases between. CDR1 is SEHNR, CDR2 FQNEAQ, per germline (reference sequence). The CDR3 DNA, read in part, is TGTGCCAGCGATACAGGGTTCAATGAAAAA. Its protein product is CASDTGFNEK. The entire CDR3 is CASDTGFNEKLFF.

This clone occurred many times. The DNA ends 3 residues before the CDR3 does, and the rest of the CDR3 is filled in from the germline J gene. The chain employs TRBV18 and TRBJ1-1, with D possibly matching TRBD1 (6 bases). This CDR3 has 15 residues. V lost 2 bases to trimming and J lost 6 bases, with 16 bases between them. CDR1 KGHSH and CDR2 LQKENI come from the germline V gene. Partial CDR3 DNA: TGTGCCAGCTCACCAAGAAAGGGGGTTGCCCCTGAA. It codes for CASSPRKGVAPE. Given in full, the CDR3 is CASSPRKGVAPEAFF.

This clone showed up many times. The read ends 3 residues shy of where the CDR3 ends; the end is completed using the germline J gene. The chain is built from TRBV19 and TRBJ2-7, with 8 nucleotides matching TRBD1. Germline assignment: CDR1 LNHDA and CDR2 SQIVND (reference sequence). V was clipped by 1 base and J by 2 bases; unmatched bases: 13. This CDR3 is built from 18 residues. Incomplete CDR3 DNA: TGTGCCAGTAGTATAGGACTCGGACAGGGTTTGGCCACCTACGAG. Protein sequence: CASSIGLGQGLATYE. The CDR3 as a whole reads CASSIGLGQGLATYEQYF.

This clone showed up many times. The CDR3 is cut off 3 residues early in the read; its end comes from the germline J gene. The genes are TRBV6-1 and TRBJ2-5, with D possibly matching TRBD1 (7 bases). This CDR3 region has 15 residues. V was cut by 2 bases and J by 5 bases, with 15 bases left in between. CDR1 and CDR2 (germline): MNHNS, SASEGT. CDR3 region: CASSEFGGGGETQYF. The sequenced part of the CDR3 DNA is TGTGCCAGCAGTGAATTCGGAGGGGGCGGGGAGACC.

This clone appeared many times. The CDR3 end lies 3 residues beyond the end of the read and is filled in from the germline J gene. The chain combines TRBV20-1 with TRBJ2-3, with 9 bases lining up with TRBD2. CDR3 length: 19 residues. V lost 0 bases and J lost 2; bases outside the gene matches: 15. Per germline, CDR1 DFQATT and CDR2 SNEGSKA (reference sequence). The sequenced CDR3 bases are TGCAGTGCTAGAGATAGATCAAGCGGGAGGCGAAATCTCACAGATACG. Protein: CSARDRSSGRRNLTDT. The full-length CDR3 reads as CSARDRSSGRRNLTDTQYF.

This clone was counted many times. The read falls 3 residues short of the CDR3 end, and the missing part is taken from the germline J gene. The V and J genes are TRBV20-1 and TRBJ2-5, with 10 bases matching TRBD2. With 4 bases clipped from V and 0 bases from J, the junction kept 5 bases outside the gene matches. CDR1 is DFQATT and CDR2 is SNEGSKA in the germline V gene (reference sequence). The CDR3 spans 15 residues. The CDR3 DNA, read in part, is TGCAGTGCTACATTAGCGGGAGGTTACCAAGAGACC. It yields the protein CSATLAGGYQET. The whole CDR3 region reads CSATLAGGYQETQYF.

The table lists this clone with many counts. The CDR3 is cut off 3 residues early in the read; its end comes from the germline J gene. The chain uses TRBV20-1 and TRBJ2-6; 10 nucleotides agree with TRBD1. J was trimmed by 1 base and V by 0 bases; bases with no gene match: 6. CDR3 length equals 18 residues. Germline V gene lookup returns CDR1 DFQATT and CDR2 SNEGSKA (reference sequence). The CDR3 bases that were read are TGCAGTGCTAGAGAGATGACAGGGGGCAAGTCTGGGGCCAACGTC. It translates to CSAREMTGGKSGANV. The whole CDR3 sequence is CSAREMTGGKSGANVLTF.

This clone was picked up many times. CDR3 region: CASSLSGSYEQYF. CDR3 bases read: TGTGCCAGCAGCCTTTCAGGCTCCTACGAG. The chain couples TRBV11-2 to TRBJ2-7; D not certain. The read ends 3 residues early relative to the CDR3; the germline J gene fills the gap. The CDR3 sequence is 13 residues long. Per the germline V gene, CDR1 is SGHAT and CDR2 is FQNNGV. V was clipped by 5 bases and J by 0 bases, with 8 bases between them. Complete variable domain (other parts from reference TRBV11-2 and TRBJ2-7): EAGVAQSPRYKIIEKRQSVAFWCNPISGHATLYWYQQILGQGPKLLIQFQNNGVVDDSQLPKDRFSAERLKGVDSTLKIQPAKLEDSAVYLCASSLSGSYEQYFGPGTRLTVT.

This clone was seen many times. The read terminates 3 residues ahead of where the CDR3 ends, so the germline J gene completes it. This chain joins TRBV7-9 and TRBJ2-2; 7 nucleotides match TRBD1. Germline V gene data show CDR1 as SEHNR and CDR2 as FQNEAQ (reference sequence). The CDR3 length is 15 residues. J was trimmed by 3 bases and V by 5 bases; bases with no gene match: 6. The CDR3 here is CASSQDRSYTGELFF. The CDR3 bases that were read are TGTGCCAGCAGCCAGGACAGGTCGTACACCGGGGAG.

As regards this clone: Sequencing ends 3 residues short of the CDR3 end; the germline J gene provides the rest. V gene TRBV18 combines with J gene TRBJ2-3; 9 bases match TRBD2. Per germline, CDR1 KGHSH and CDR2 LQKENI. The junction had 6 bases not matched to a gene; V was cut back by 3 bases and J by 5 bases. The CDR3 runs to 15 residues. The CDR3 is CASSPAGGPGDTQYF. The sequenced CDR3 bases are TGTGCCAGCTCACCGGCGGGGGGGCCGGGAGATACG.

The table lists this clone with many counts. The sequenced fragment ends 3 residues before the CDR3 boundary, so the rest is inferred from the germline J gene. V and J are TRBV18 and TRBJ1-5; TRBD1 agrees at 7 bases. This CDR3 has 14 amino acids. Germline assignment: CDR1 KGHSH and CDR2 LQKENI. V trimming: 2 bases; J trimming: 6 bases; junction bases outside the gene matches: 4. CDR3 protein: CASSPDRVGQPQHF. CDR3 DNA, as far as it was read: TGTGCCAGCTCACCAGACAGGGTTGGTCAGCCC.

This clone was seen ten or more times. The DNA ends 3 residues before the CDR3 does, and the rest of the CDR3 is filled in from the germline J gene. The chain joins TRBV2 to TRBJ1-1; D is uncertain. The V gene's germline CDR1 is SNHLY and CDR2 FYNNEI. Trimming removed 8 bases from V and 3 bases from J, with 10 bases in between. The length of the CDR3 is 12 residues. CDR3 DNA (partial): TGTGCCAGCCGAGTATCGGACACTGAA. The encoded protein is CASRVSDTE. In full, the CDR3 is CASRVSDTEAFF.